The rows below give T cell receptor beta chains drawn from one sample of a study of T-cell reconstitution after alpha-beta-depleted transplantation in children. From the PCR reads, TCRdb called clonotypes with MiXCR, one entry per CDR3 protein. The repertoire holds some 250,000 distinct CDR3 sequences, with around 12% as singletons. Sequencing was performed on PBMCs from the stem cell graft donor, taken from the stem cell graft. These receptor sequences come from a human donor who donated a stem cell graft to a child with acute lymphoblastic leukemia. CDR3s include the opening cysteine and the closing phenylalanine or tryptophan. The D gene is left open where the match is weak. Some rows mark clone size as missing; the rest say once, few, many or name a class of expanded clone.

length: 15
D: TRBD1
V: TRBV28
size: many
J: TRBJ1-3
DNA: TGTGCCAGCAGTCCAGGACAGGGTTCTGGAAACACCATATATTTT
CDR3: CASSPGQGSGNTIYF

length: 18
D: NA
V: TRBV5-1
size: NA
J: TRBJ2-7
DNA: TGCGCCAGCAGCTTGCGTGGACAGGGCGGACTAGCTAACCACGAGCAGTACTTC
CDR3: CASSLRGQGGLANHEQYF

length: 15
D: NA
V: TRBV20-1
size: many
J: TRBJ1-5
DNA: TGCAGTGCTAGAGATCCGTTAGGGGATGGTCAGCCCCAGCATTTT
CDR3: CSARDPLGDGQPQHF

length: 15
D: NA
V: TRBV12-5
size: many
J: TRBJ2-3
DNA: TGTGCTAGTGGTCCCGGACAGCTAAGCACAGATACGCAGTATTTT
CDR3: CASGPGQLSTDTQYF

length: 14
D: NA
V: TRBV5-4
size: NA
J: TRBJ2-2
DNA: TGTGCCAGCAGGCAGGACAGAAACACCGGGGAGCTGTTTTTT
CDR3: CASRQDRNTGELFF

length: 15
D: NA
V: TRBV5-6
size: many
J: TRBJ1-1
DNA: TGTGCCAGCAGCCTGGACGGAAGCATGAACACTGAAGCTTTCTTT
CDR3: CASSLDGSMNTEAFF

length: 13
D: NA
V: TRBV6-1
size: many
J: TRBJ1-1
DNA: TGTGCCAGCACACAGACTGCATACACTGAAGCTTTCTTT
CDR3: CASTQTAYTEAFF

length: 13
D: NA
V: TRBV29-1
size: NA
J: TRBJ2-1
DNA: TGCAGCGTTGAAGCGCGGCGGTTCAATGAGCAGTTCTTC
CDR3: CSVEARRFNEQFF

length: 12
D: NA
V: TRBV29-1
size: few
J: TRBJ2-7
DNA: TGCAGCGTGCAAGGGGTCTCCTACGAGCAGTACTTC
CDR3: CSVQGVSYEQYF

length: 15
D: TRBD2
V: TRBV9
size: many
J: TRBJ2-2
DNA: TGTGCCAGCAGTCTCCGGGGGGGCAGCACCGGGGAGCTGTTTTTT
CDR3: CASSLRGGSTGELFF

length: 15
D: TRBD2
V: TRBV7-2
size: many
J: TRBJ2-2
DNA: TGTGCCAGCAGCCCCGAGGGACTAGTCCCCGGGGAGCTGTTTTTT
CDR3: CASSPEGLVPGELFF

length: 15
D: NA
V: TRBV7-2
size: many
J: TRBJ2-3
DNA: TGTGCCAGCAGAGCCACGGGGGCCCGTCAGAGCACGCAGTATTTT
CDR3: CASRATGARQSTQYF

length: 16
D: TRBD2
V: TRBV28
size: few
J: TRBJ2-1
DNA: TGTGCCAGCAGTCTATCGGGAGGCTATGACTACAATGAGCAGTTCTTC
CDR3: CASSLSGGYDYNEQFF

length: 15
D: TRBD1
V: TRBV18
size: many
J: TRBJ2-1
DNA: TGTGCCAGCTCACTTTCTGGGACAGGGGGCAATGAGCAGTTCTTC
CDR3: CASSLSGTGGNEQFF

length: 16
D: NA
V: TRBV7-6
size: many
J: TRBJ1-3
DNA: TGTGCCAGCAGCTCGGAGGACGCATTCTCTGGAAACACCATATATTTT
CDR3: CASSSEDAFSGNTIYF

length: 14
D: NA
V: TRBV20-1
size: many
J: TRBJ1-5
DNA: TGCAGTGCTAGACCTACGAAGGGCAATCAGCCCCAGCATTTT
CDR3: CSARPTKGNQPQHF

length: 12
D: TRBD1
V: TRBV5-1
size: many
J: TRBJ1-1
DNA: TGCGCCAGCAGCCCGGACAGGGGGAGTCCTTTCTTT
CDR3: CASSPDRGSPFF

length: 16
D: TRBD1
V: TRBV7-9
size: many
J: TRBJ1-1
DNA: TGTGCCAGCAGCCCAACGCCGGGACAGAAGAACACTGAAGCTTTCTTT
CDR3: CASSPTPGQKNTEAFF

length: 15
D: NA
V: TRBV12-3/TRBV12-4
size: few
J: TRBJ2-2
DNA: TGTGCCAGCGATCGGGGGACCCTTTTGGGCGGGGAGCTGTTTTTT
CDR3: CASDRGTLLGGELFF

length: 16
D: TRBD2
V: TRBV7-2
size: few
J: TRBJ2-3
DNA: TGTGCCAGCAGCTTAGAACCAGCGGGGTACACAGATACGCAGTATTTT
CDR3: CASSLEPAGYTDTQYF

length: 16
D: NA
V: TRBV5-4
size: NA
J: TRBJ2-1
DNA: TGTGCCAGCAGCCCCCGGCCCAGGAGTTCCTACAATGAGCAGTTCTTC
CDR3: CASSPRPRSSYNEQFF

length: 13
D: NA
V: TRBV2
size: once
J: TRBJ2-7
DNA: TGTGCCAGCAGTGGGGGCCCCCTTGACGAGCAGTACTTC
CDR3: CASSGGPLDEQYF

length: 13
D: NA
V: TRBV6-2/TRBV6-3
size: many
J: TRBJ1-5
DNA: TGTGCCAGCAGGATAATCCCTGAACAGCCCCAGCATTTT
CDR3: CASRIIPEQPQHF

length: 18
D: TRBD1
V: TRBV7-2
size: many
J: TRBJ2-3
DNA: TGTGCCAGCAGCTTAGCACCCTTAGGGACAGGAAACACAGATACGCAGTATTTT
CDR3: CASSLAPLGTGNTDTQYF

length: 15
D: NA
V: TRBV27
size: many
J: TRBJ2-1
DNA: TGTGCCAGCAGTTTTTGGAGAGCCTCCTACAATGAGCAGTTCTTC
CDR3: CASSFWRASYNEQFF

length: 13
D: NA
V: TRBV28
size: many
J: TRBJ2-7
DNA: TGTGCCAGCAGTTTATTCAGGGCTCGAGAGCAGTACTTC
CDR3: CASSLFRAREQYF

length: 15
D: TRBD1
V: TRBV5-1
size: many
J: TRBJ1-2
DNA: TGCGCCAGCAGCCTAGAACTTAACAGGGGGCATGGCTACACCTTC
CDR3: CASSLELNRGHGYTF

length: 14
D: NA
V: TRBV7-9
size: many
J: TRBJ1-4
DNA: TGTGCCAGCAGCTTAGGTGGAGTAAATGAAAAACTGTTTTTT
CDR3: CASSLGGVNEKLFF

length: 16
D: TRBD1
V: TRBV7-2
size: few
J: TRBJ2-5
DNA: TGTGCCAGCAGCCGACCAATGGGACAGACTAAAGAGACCCAGTACTTC
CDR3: CASSRPMGQTKETQYF

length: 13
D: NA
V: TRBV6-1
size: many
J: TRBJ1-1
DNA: TGTGCCAGCAGAGGACATACGGACACTGAAGCTTTCTTT
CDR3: CASRGHTDTEAFF

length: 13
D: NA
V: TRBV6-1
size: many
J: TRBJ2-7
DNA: TGTGCCAGCACCGTTTCGAAAACCTACGAGCAGTACTTC
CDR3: CASTVSKTYEQYF

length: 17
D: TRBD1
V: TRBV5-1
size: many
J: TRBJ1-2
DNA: TGCGCCAGCAGCCTGGGACAGGATGGGTTTGTTAACTATGGCTACACCTTC
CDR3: CASSLGQDGFVNYGYTF

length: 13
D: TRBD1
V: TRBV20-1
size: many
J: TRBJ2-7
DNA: TGCAGTGCCTGGGGGACAGACTCCTACGAGCAGTACTTC
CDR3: CSAWGTDSYEQYF